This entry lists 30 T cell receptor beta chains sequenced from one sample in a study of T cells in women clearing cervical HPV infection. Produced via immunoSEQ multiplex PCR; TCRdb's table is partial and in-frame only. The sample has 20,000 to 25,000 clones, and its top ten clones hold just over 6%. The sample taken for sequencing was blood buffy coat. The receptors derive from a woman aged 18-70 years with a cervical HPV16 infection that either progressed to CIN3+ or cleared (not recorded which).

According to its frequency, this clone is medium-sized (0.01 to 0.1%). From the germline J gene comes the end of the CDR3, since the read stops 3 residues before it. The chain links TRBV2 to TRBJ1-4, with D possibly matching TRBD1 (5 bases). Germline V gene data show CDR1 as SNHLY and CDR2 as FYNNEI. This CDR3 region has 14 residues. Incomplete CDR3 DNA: TGTGCCAGCAGGGAATTCCCGCTAGCGGGGGAA. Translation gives CASREFPLAGE. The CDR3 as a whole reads CASREFPLAGELFF.

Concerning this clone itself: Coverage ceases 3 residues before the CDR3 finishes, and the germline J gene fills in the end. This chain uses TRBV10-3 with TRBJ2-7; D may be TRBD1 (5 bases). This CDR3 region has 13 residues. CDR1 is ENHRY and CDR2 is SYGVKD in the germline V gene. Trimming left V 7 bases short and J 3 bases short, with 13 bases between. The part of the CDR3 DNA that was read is TGTGCCATCAAAATGACAGAGGACTACGAG. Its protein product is CAIKMTEDYE. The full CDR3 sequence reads CAIKMTEDYEQYF.

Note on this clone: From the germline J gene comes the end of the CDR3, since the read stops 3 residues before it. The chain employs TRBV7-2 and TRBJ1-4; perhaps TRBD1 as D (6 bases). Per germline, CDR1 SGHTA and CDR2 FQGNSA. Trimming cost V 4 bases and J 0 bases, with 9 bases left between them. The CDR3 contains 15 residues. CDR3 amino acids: CASSSWTATNEKLFF. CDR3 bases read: TGTGCCAGCAGCTCCTGGACAGCAACTAATGAAAAA.

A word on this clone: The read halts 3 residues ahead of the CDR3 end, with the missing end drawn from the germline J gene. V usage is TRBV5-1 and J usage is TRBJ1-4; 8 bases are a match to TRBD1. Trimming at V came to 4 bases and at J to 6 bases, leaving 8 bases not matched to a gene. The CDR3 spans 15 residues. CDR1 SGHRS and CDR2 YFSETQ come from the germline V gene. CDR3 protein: CASSRTGGSYEKLFF. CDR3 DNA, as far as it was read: TGCGCCAGCAGCAGAACAGGGGGATCGTATGAAAAA.

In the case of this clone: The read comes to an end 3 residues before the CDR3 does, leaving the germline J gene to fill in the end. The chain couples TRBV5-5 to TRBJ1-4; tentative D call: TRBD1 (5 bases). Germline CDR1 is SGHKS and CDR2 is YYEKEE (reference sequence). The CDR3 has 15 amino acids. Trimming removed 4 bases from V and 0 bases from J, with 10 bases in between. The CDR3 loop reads CASSVTDATNEKLFF. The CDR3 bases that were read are TGTGCCAGCAGCGTGACAGATGCAACTAATGAAAAA.

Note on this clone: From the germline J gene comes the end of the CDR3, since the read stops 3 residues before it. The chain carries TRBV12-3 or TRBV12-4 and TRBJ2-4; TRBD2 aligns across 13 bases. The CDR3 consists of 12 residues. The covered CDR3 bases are TGTGCCAGCATGAGGACTAGCGGGAGT. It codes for CASMRTSGS. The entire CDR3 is CASMRTSGSQYF.

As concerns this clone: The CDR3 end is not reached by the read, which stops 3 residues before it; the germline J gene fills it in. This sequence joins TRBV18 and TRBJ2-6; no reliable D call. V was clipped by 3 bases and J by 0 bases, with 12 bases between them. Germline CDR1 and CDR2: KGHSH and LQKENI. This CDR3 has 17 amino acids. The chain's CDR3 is CASSPSHQVSGANVLTF. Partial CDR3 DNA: TGTGCCAGCTCACCCAGTCATCAGGTCTCTGGGGCCAACGTC.

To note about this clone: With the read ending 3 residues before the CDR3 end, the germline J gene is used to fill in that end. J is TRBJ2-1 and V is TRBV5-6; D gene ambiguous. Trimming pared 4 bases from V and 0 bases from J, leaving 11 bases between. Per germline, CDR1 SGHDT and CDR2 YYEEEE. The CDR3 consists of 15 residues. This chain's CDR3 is CASSTDISSYNEQFF. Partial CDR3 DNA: TGTGCCAGCAGCACCGACATTAGCTCCTACAATGAG.

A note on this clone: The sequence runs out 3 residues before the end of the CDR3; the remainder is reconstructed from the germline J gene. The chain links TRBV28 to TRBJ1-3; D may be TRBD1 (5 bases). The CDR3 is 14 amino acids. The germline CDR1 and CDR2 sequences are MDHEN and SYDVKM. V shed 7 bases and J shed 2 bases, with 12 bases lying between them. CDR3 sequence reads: CASTVGGTGNTIYF. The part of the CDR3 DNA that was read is TGTGCCAGCACCGTCGGGGGTACTGGAAACACC.

The chain's CDR3 is CASSRAGQGVYEQYF. The sequenced CDR3 bases are TGTGCCAGCAGTAGGGCGGGACAGGGGGTCTACGAG. The V and J genes are TRBV13 and TRBJ2-7; TRBD1 matches 11 bases. The CDR3 end falls 3 residues outside the read, so it is completed with the germline J gene. V was clipped by 6 bases and J by 3 bases; unmatched bases: 7. The CDR3 runs 15 residues. Per germline, CDR1 PRHDT and CDR2 FYEKMQ (reference sequence).

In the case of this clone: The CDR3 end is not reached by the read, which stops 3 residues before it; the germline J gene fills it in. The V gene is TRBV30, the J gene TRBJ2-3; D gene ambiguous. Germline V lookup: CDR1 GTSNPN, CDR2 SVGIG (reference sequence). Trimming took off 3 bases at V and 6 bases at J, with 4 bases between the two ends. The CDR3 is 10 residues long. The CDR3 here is CAWRQDTQYF. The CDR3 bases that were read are TGTGCCTGGAGACAGGATACG.

The CDR3 sequence is CASSNRGGNEKLFF. The CDR3 bases that were read are TGCGCCAGCAGCAATAGGGGGGGGAATGAAAAA. This chain connects TRBV5-1 to TRBJ1-4; a possible D gene is TRBD1 (6 bases). The read ends 3 residues before the CDR3 terminus; that terminus is restored from the germline J gene. Germline V gene sequence: CDR1 SGHRS, CDR2 YFSETQ. CDR3 length: 14 amino acids. Trimming cost V 4 bases and J 5 bases, with 12 bases left between them.

The CDR3 DNA, read in part, is TGCAGCACTGACCTAGCCGGTGGGACC. Its translation is CSTDLAGGT. The whole CDR3 region reads CSTDLAGGTQYF. J is TRBJ2-5 and V is TRBV29-1; D might be TRBD2 (5 bases). Read data end 3 residues before the CDR3 end; the end is taken from the germline J gene. There are 12 residues in the CDR3. V shed 8 bases and J shed 7 bases, with 17 bases lying between them. From germline, CDR1 is SQVTM and CDR2 ANQGSEA. Full variable domain (rest looked up from reference TRBV29-1 and TRBJ2-5): SAVISQKPSRDICQRGTSLTIQCQVDSQVTMMFWYRQQPGQSLTLIATANQGSEATYESGFVIDKFPISRPNLTFSTLTVSNMSPEDSSIYLCSTDLAGGTQYFGPGTRLLVL.

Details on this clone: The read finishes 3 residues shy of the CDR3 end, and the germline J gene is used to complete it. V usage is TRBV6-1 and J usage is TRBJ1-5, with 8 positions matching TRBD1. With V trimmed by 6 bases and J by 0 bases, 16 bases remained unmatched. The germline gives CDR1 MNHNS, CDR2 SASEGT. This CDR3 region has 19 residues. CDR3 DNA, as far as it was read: TGTGCCAGCAGGGAACGAGACAGGGGACCGCCTAGTAGCAATCAGCCC. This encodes CASRERDRGPPSSNQP. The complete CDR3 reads CASRERDRGPPSSNQPQHF.

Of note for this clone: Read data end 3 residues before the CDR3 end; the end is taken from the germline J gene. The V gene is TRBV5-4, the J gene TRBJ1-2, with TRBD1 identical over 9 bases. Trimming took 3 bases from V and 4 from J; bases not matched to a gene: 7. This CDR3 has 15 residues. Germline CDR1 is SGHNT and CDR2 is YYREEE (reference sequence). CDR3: CASSSTGTGTYGYTF. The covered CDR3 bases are TGTGCCAGCAGCTCGACCGGGACAGGGACCTATGGC.

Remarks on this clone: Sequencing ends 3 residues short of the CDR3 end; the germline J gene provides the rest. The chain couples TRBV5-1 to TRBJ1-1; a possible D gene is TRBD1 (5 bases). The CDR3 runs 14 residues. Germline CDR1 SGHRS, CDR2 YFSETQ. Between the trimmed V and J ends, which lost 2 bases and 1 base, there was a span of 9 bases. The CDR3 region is CASSFPGGNTEAFF. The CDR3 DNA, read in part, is TGCGCCAGCAGCTTCCCCGGGGGGAACACTGAA.

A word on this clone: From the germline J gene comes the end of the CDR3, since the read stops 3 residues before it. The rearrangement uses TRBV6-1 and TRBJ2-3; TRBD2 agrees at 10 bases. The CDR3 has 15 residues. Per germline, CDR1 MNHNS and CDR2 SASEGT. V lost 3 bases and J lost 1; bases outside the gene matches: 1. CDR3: CASSDLAGGTDTQYF. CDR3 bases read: TGTGCCAGCAGTGACCTAGCGGGAGGCACAGATACG.

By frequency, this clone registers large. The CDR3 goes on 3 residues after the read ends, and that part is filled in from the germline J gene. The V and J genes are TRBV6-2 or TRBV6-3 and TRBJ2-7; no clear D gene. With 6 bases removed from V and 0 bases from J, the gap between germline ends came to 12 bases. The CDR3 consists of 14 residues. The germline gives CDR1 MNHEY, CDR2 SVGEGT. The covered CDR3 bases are TGTGCCAGCAGCCTAGGCGGATACTCCTACGAG. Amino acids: CASSLGGYSYE. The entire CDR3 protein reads CASSLGGYSYEQYF.

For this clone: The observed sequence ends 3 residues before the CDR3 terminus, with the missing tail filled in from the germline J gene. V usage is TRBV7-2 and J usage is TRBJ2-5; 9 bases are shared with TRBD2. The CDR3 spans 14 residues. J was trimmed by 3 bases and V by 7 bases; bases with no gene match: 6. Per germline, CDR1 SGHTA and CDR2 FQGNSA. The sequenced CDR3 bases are TGTGCCAGCACCACCTTAGCGGGAGAAGAGACC. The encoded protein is CASTTLAGEET. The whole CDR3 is CASTTLAGEETQYF.

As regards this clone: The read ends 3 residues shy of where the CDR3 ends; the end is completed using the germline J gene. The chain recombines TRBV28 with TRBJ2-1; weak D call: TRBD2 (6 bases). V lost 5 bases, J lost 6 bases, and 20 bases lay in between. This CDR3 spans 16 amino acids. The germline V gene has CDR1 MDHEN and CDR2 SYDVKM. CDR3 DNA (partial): TGTGCCAGCAGTCCCCGGGACTTACCTCGCCCCAATGAG. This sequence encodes CASSPRDLPRPNE. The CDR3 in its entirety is CASSPRDLPRPNEQFF.

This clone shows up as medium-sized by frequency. The CDR3 is CASSLGTSWLTDTQYF. The CDR3 bases that were read are TGTGCCAGCAGCCTCGGGACTAGCTGGCTGACAGATACG. The rearrangement uses TRBV13 and TRBJ2-3; the match to TRBD2 covers 9 bases. The DNA ends 3 residues before the CDR3 does, and the rest of the CDR3 is filled in from the germline J gene. The CDR3 totals 16 residues. Germline CDR1 is PRHDT and CDR2 is FYEKMQ (reference sequence). V shed 5 bases, J shed 3 bases, and the junction held 9 bases outside the gene matches.

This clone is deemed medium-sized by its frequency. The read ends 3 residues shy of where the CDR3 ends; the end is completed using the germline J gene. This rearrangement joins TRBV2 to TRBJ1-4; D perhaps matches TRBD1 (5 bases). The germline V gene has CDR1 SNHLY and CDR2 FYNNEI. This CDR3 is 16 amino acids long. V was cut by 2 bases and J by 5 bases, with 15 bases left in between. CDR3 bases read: TGTGCCAGCAGTGAACAGGGTTTGAGGCGAAATGAAAAA. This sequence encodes CASSEQGLRRNEK. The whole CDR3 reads CASSEQGLRRNEKLFF.

This CDR3 is CASSVAASTDTQYF. CDR3 DNA, as far as it was read: TGTGCCAGCAGTGTTGCGGCCAGCACAGATACG. The chain carries TRBV2 and TRBJ2-3, with unresolved D. The read is 3 residues too short to cover the CDR3 end, so that end is filled in from the germline J gene. This CDR3 comprises 14 residues. Germline V gene lookup returns CDR1 SNHLY and CDR2 FYNNEI. V lost 4 bases and J lost 0, with 8 bases in between.

CDR3 amino acids: CASSWGGTGGEAFF. Partial CDR3 DNA: TGTGCCAGCAGCTGGGGGGGAACAGGCGGGGAA. The chain has TRBV7-9 and TRBJ1-1, with D possibly TRBD1 on 5 matching bases. The read gets to within 3 residues of the CDR3 end, and the germline J gene fills in the rest. Germline V CDR1 and CDR2: SEHNR, FQNEAQ (reference sequence). This CDR3 has 14 amino acids.

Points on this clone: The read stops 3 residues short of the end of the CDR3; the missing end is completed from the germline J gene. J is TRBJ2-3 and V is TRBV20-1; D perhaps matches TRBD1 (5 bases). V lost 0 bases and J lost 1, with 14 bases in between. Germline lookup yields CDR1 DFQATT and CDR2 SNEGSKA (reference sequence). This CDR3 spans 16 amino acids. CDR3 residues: CSARDRAGLGTDTQYF. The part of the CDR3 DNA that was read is TGCAGTGCTAGAGATCGGGCAGGGCTGGGCACAGATACG.

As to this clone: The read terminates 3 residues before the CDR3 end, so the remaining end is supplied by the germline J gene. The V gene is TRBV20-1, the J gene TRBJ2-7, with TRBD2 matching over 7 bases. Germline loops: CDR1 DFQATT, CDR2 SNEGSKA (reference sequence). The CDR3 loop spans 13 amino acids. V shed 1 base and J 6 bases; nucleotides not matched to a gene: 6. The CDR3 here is CSARGGRGGEQYF. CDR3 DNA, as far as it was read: TGCAGTGCTAGAGGCGGGAGAGGCGGCGAG.

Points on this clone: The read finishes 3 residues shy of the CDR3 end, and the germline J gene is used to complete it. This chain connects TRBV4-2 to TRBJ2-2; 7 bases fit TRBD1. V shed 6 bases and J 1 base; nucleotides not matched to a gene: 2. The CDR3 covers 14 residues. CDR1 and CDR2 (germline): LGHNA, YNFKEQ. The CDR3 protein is CASSRQGNTGELFF. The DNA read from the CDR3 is TGTGCCAGCAGTAGACAGGGGAACACCGGGGAG.

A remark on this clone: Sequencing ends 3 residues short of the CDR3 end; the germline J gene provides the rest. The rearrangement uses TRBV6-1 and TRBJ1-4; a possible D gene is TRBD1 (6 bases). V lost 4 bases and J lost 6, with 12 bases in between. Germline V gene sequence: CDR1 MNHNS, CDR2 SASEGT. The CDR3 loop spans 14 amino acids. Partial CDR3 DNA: TGTGCCAGCAGTGGGAACAGGGTGGATGAAAAA. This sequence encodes CASSGNRVDEK. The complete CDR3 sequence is CASSGNRVDEKLFF.

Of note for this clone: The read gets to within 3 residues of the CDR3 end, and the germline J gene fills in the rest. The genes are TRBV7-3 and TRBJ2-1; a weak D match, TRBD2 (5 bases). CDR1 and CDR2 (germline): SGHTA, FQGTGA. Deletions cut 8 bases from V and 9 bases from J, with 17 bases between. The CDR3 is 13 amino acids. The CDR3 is CASSLDLSTEQFF. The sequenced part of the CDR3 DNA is TGTGCCAGCTCCTTGGACTTGAGCACTGAG.

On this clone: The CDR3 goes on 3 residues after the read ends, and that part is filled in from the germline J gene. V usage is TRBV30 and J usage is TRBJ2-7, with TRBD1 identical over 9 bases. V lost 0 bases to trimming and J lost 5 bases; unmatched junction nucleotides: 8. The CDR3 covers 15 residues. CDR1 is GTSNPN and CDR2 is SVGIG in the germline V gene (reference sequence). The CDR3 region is CAWSVGTGLSHEQYF. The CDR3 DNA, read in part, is TGTGCCTGGAGTGTGGGGACAGGGCTAAGTCACGAG.